The T cell receptor (beta chain) under discussion was sequenced for a study of blood T cell repertoires in COVID-19. Participant reports of clinical history set cohort assignment. Per the authors' pipeline: Reference gene primer amplification gave nucleated cell count estimates. TCRdb's table, derived via immunoSEQ multiplex PCR, lists solely in-frame clones and lacks some. D and trimming were read from the DNA, whereas the V and J calls and clone size are those reported in that table. The sample includes a few hundred thousand clones, 70% to 90% of them seen just once. The ends were cut back, 0 bases at V and 2 bases at J, with 17 bases in the middle. CDR3 length: 18 residues. Germline V gene data show CDR1 as LGHDT and CDR2 as YNNKEL (reference sequence).

The chain combines TRBV3-1 (or the pseudogene TRBV3-2) with TRBJ2-1; perhaps TRBD1 as D (7 bases). Sequenced input: PBMCs or T cells enriched from blood (not recorded which). The receptor was derived from a woman between 45 and 60 years old who had been exposed to COVID-19. CDR3 residues: CASSQERAGGSPYNEQFF. The CDR3 DNA is TGTGCCAGCAGCCAAGAACGGGCAGGGGGGTCCCCCTACAATGAGCAGTTCTTC.